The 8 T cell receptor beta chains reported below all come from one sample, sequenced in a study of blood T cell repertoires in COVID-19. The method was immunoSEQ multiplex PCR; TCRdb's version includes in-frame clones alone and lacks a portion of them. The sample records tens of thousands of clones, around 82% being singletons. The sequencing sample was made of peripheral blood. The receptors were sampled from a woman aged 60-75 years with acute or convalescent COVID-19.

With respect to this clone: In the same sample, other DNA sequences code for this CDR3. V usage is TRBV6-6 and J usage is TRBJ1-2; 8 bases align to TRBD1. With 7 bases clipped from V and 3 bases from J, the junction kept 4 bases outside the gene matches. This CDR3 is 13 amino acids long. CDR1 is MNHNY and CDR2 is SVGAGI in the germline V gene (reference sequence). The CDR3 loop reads CASNPTGDYGYTF. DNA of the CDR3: TGTGCCAGCAACCCGACAGGGGACTATGGCTACACCTTC.

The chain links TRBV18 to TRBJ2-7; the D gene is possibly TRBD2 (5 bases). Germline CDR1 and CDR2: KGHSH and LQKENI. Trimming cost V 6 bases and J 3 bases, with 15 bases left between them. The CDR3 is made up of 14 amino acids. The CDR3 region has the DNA TGTGCCAGCTCGCCTTTCGGGGATAGCTACGAGCAGTACTTC. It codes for CASSPFGDSYEQYF.

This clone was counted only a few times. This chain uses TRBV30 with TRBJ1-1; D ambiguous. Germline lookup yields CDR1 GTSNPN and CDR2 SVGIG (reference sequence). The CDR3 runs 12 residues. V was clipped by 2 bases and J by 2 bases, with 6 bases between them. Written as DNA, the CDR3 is TGTGCCTGGAGTAATGGCAACACTGAAGCTTTCTTT. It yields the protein CAWSNGNTEAFF.

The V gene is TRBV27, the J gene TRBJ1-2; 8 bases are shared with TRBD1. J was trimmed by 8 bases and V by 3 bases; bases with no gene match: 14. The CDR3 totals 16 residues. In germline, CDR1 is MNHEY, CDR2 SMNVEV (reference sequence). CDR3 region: CASSFGTGVPGGGYTF. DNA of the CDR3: TGTGCCAGCAGTTTTGGGACAGGCGTCCCCGGCGGGGGCTACACCTTC.

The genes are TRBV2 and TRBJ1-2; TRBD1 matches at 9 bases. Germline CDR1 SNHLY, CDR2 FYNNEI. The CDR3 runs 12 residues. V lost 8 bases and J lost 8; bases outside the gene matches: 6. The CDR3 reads CASSRDRDGYTF. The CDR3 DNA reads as TGTGCCAGCTCCAGGGACAGGGACGGCTACACCTTC.

Here the CDR3 DNA reads TGTGCCAGCTCTGGGGGCGACCAAGAGACCCAGTACTTC. Amino acids: CASSGGDQETQYF. The rearrangement uses TRBV28 and TRBJ2-5; D might be TRBD1 (6 bases). This CDR3 comprises 13 residues. Germline loops: CDR1 MDHEN, CDR2 SYDVKM. V shed 8 bases and J shed 0 bases, with 10 bases lying between them. Variable domain in full (rest from reference TRBV28 and TRBJ2-5): DVKVTQSSRYLVKRTGEKVFLECVQDMDHENMFWYRQDPGLGLRLIYFSYDVKMKEKGDIPEGYSVSREKKERFSLILESASTNQTSMYLCASSGGDQETQYFGPGTRLLVL.

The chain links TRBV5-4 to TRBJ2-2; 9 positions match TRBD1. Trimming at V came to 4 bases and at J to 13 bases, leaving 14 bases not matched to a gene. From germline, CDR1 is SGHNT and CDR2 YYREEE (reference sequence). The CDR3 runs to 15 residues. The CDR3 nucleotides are TGTGCCAGCAGCAGCTTAGATTCCGGGACAGGGTGGCTGTTTTTT. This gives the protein CASSSLDSGTGWLFF.

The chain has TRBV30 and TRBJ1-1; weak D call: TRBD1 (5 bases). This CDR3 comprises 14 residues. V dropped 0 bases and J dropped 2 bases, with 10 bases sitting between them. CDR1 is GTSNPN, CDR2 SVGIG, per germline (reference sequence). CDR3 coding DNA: TGTGCCTGGAGTGTAGGCAGGGTAAACACTGAAGCTTTCTTT. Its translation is CAWSVGRVNTEAFF.